The sequence of this T cell receptor (beta chain) was determined in a study of blood T cell repertoires in COVID-19. Background on the study: Researchers got acute and convalescent COVID-19 samples from the United States, Italy and Spain. T cells, B-cell-depleted T cells, or PBMCs provided the cDNA or gDNA that served as material.

In the original processing: Amplification of reference gene primers provided the estimated nucleated cell counts. The data were produced by immunoSEQ multiplex PCR, yet TCRdb's version contains in-frame clones alone and is incomplete. For V, J and clone size, that table is used; D and trimming come from the DNA. The sample yields about 200,000 clones, 88% seen once. Germline V gives CDR1 MNHEY, CDR2 SMNVEV (reference sequence). The CDR3 sequence is 15 residues long. V lost 2 bases to trimming and J lost 5 bases; unmatched junction nucleotides: 4. The sequence was collected from a man aged 18 to 30 with active or convalescent COVID-19. The chain uses TRBV27 and TRBJ2-2, with 8 bases that match TRBD1. The sample taken for sequencing was peripheral blood. CDR3 sequence: CASSLRTGGTGELFF. The CDR3 DNA sequence: TGTGCCAGCAGTTTACGAACAGGGGGTACCGGGGAGCTGTTTTTT.